This TCR beta chain was profiled in a study of blood T cell repertoires in COVID-19. Study-level information: Sites in the United States, Italy and Spain provided acute and convalescent COVID-19 samples. T cells, B-cell-depleted T cells, or PBMCs provided the cDNA or gDNA that served as material.

Unmatched junction bases numbered 16, after V lost 0 bases and J lost 3 bases. Germline CDR1 is LGHDT and CDR2 is YNNKEL (reference sequence). The CDR3 sequence is 19 residues long. TCRdb's copy holds only in-frame clones and misses some; the assay was immunoSEQ multiplex PCR. The sample records some 190,000 clones, more than 75% being singletons. Residents of about two dozen US areas, aged roughly 18 to 89 years, made up the participants. Self-reported history from a screening survey and questionnaire set each donor's cohort. The TCR sequence derives from a woman between 50 and 59 years old with acute COVID-19. Sequenced input: PBMCs or T cells enriched from blood (not recorded which). The V call is TRBV3-1 (or the pseudogene TRBV3-2), the J call TRBJ1-2; TRBD1 agrees at 7 bases. The chain's CDR3 is CASSQEPLWDSEEYYGYTF. DNA of the CDR3: TGTGCCAGCAGCCAAGAGCCCCTATGGGACAGCGAAGAGTACTATGGCTACACCTTC.